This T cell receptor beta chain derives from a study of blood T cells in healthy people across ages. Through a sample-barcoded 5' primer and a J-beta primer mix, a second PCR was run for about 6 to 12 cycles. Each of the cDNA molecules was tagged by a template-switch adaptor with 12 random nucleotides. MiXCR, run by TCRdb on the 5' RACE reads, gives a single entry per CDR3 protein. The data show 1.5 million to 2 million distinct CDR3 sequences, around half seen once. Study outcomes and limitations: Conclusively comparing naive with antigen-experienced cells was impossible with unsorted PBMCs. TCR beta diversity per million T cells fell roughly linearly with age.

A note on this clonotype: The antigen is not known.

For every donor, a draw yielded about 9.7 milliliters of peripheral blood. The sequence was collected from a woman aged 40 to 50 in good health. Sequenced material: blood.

The CDR3 sequence: CASSEFLLAGGRLYNEQFF. Written as DNA, the CDR3 is TGTGCCAGCAGCGAGTTCCTTTTAGCGGGGGGGAGGCTATACAATGAGCAGTTCTTC. This chain joins TRBV9 and TRBJ2-1; 11 bases agree with TRBD2. J lost 4 bases, V lost 3 bases, and 15 bases had no gene match. Looked up from germline, CDR1 is SGDLS and CDR2 is YYNGEE. This CDR3 has 19 amino acids.